This entry features one T cell receptor (beta chain) sequence. No antigen is known for it. The entry originates in a study of cytomegalovirus exposure and HLA in healthy donors. Study outcomes and limitations: Several of the most significant clusters appeared linked to common viral pathogens, based on a later analysis.

Vbeta (60) and Jbeta (13) primers were used in the PCR. Assay used: immunoSEQ multiplex PCR; TCRdb lists only in-frame clones, some missing. Across 65,000 to 85,000 clones, the top ten clones capture more than 1.5% of the sample. Sample: PBMCs. The TCR was taken from a woman in her 30s in good health and CMV-seronegative.

The DNA of the CDR3 is TGTGCCAGCAGTGCAGGGGGCTCTGGGGCCAACGTCCTGACTTTC. Amino acids: CASSAGGSGANVLTF. The V call is TRBV7-2, the J call TRBJ2-6; 7 bases align to TRBD1. The length of the CDR3 is 15 residues. Germline trimming cut 6 bases from V and 0 bases from J; bases unmatched to any gene: 2. The germline V gene has CDR1 SGHTA and CDR2 FQGNSA.